Each of the 17 T cell receptor beta chains below was sequenced from the same sample in a study of OX40 agonist ivuxolimab in advanced cancers. The library was built by means of the immunoSEQ multiplex PCR assay. The source is immuneACCESS, and TCRdb retained only in-frame sequences with V and J called. Part of the clones is not carried over; for the studies checked, unresolved V genes explain less than half of this, and the remainder is unexplained. The sample table holds about 12,000 clones, of which 80% to 90% were seen once. Roughly 13% of the sample is taken by the ten largest. The sample here was CD4+ or CD8+ T cells sorted from blood, taken in a trial of the OX40 agonist ivuxolimab. These receptors originate from an adult with an advanced solid tumor such as melanoma, head and neck, liver or kidney cancer.

The chain recombines TRBV19 with TRBJ2-7; D not certain. The CDR3 runs 13 residues. V lost 5 bases and J 7 bases, leaving 15 bases between the germline ends. CDR1 and CDR2 from the germline V gene are LNHDA and SQIVND (reference sequence). CDR3 amino acids: CASSGAVLLEQYF. In DNA, the CDR3 is TGTGCCAGTAGTGGCGCGGTACTCCTGGAGCAGTACTTC.

The chain combines TRBV28 with TRBJ1-2; the D is unclear. Trimming removed 2 bases from V and 6 bases from J, with 10 bases in between. Germline V lookup: CDR1 MDHEN, CDR2 SYDVKM. There are 13 residues in the CDR3. CDR3 amino acids: CASSLLALDGYTF. CDR3 DNA: TGTGCCAGCAGTTTACTCGCGCTGGATGGCTACACCTTC.

This chain links TRBV29-1 with TRBJ2-7; D ambiguous. The CDR3 covers 14 residues. V dropped 1 base and J dropped 3 bases, with 13 bases sitting between them. The V gene's germline CDR1 is SQVTM and CDR2 ANQGSEA. The CDR3 protein is CSVEGDLGDYEQYF. The CDR3 bases are TGCAGCGTTGAAGGAGACCTTGGGGACTACGAGCAGTACTTC.

The chain joins TRBV18 to TRBJ1-5; D is undetermined. The germline V gene encodes CDR1 KGHSH and CDR2 LQKENI. This CDR3 contains 12 residues. Trimming took off 5 bases at V and 2 bases at J, with 4 bases between the two ends. CDR3 in DNA: TGTGCCAGCTCAGGGGGCAATCAGCCCCAGCATTTT. Its protein is CASSGGNQPQHF.

CDR3 sequence (DNA): TGTGCCAGCAGCTTGCCTCTGGGGAACACTGAAGCTTTCTTT. Its translation is CASSLPLGNTEAFF. The chain employs TRBV7-9 and TRBJ1-1; D is unresolved. V was trimmed by 3 bases and J by 1 base, leaving 9 bases between them. This CDR3 contains 14 residues. Germline CDR1 and CDR2: SEHNR and FQNEAQ (reference sequence).

The chain recombines TRBV9 with TRBJ2-7; D might be TRBD1 (5 bases). The length of the CDR3 is 12 residues. The V end was cut by 0 bases, the J end by 7 bases, with 8 bases between. Germline loops: CDR1 SGDLS, CDR2 YYNGEE. The CDR3 spells CASSVDGAEQYF. The CDR3 nucleotides are TGTGCCAGCAGCGTAGATGGGGCTGAGCAGTACTTC. The full variable domain, its missing parts supplied by reference TRBV9 and TRBJ2-7, is DSGVTQTPKHLITATGQRVTLRCSPRSGDLSVYWYQQSLDQGLQFLIQYYNGEERAKGNILERFSAQQFPDLHSELNLSSLELGDSALYFCASSVDGAEQYFGPGTRLTVT.

The genes are TRBV27 and TRBJ1-5; no clear D. Germline V CDR1 and CDR2: MNHEY, SMNVEV (reference sequence). The CDR3 sequence is 16 residues long. V lost 1 base to trimming and J lost 0 bases, with 10 bases between them. CDR3 nucleotide sequence: TGTGCCAGCAGTTTATACGGGTCTTATAGCAATCAGCCCCAGCATTTT. Translation: CASSLYGSYSNQPQHF.

The chain combines TRBV12-5 with TRBJ2-1; the D gene is possibly TRBD1 (5 bases). The CDR3 sequence is 14 residues long. Germline-derived CDR1 and CDR2 are LGHNT and FRNRAP. V dropped 8 bases and J dropped 2 bases, with 13 bases sitting between them. In nucleotides, the CDR3 is TGTGCTAGTCAGGCCTCGGACACCTACAATGAGCAGTTCTTC. The encoded protein is CASQASDTYNEQFF.

The rearrangement uses TRBV7-6 and TRBJ2-3; TRBD1 might be the D (6 bases). Germline-derived CDR1 and CDR2 are SGHVS and FNYEAQ. Trimming removed 5 bases from V and 2 bases from J, with 11 bases in between. There are 14 residues in the CDR3. The CDR3 region has the DNA TGTGCCAGCAGCCAAACAGGGCCCACAGATACGCAGTATTTT. Protein: CASSQTGPTDTQYF.

This clone came up once. CDR3 loop: CASSLSARGYEQYF. The CDR3 DNA is TGTGCCAGCAGTTTATCTGCCAGGGGCTACGAGCAGTACTTC. The rearrangement joins TRBV27 to TRBJ2-7, with D possibly being TRBD1 (6 bases). In germline, CDR1 is MNHEY, CDR2 SMNVEV (reference sequence). The CDR3 covers 14 residues. Trimming removed 0 bases from V and 3 bases from J, with 9 bases in between.

This chain uses TRBV29-1 with TRBJ2-2, with D uncertain. The CDR3 is 14 residues long. The germline V and J ends were trimmed by 3 bases and 1 base, with 9 bases remaining between them. The germline CDR1 and CDR2 sequences are SQVTM and ANQGSEA. The CDR3 DNA reads TGCAGCGTTGAGCCGGGTGTGAACACCGGGGAGCTGTTTTTT. Protein sequence: CSVEPGVNTGELFF.

This clone was detected only once. The chain carries TRBV27 and TRBJ2-3; no clear D gene. Looked up from germline, CDR1 is MNHEY and CDR2 is SMNVEV (reference sequence). The CDR3 is 12 residues long. Trimming left V 4 bases short and J 2 bases short, with 4 bases between. CDR3 in amino acids: CASSSFTDTQYF. CDR3 bases: TGTGCCAGCAGTTCCTTCACAGATACGCAGTATTTT.

V is TRBV30 and J is TRBJ2-7; 11 nucleotides align to TRBD1. This CDR3 has 15 amino acids. The trim removed 2 bases at V and 4 bases at J, leaving 7 bases unmatched. Per the germline V gene, CDR1 is GTSNPN and CDR2 is SVGIG (reference sequence). CDR3 protein: CAWSSGQGVTYEQYF. The CDR3 DNA is TGTGCCTGGAGTTCGGGACAGGGGGTCACATACGAGCAGTACTTC.

The chain uses TRBV19 and TRBJ2-5; D may be TRBD2 (6 bases). The J call is uncertain, as TRBJ2-7 better fits the DNA end. Germline loops: CDR1 LNHDA, CDR2 SQIVND (reference sequence). CDR3 length: 13 amino acids. The CDR3: CASSPGLSYEQYF. The CDR3 nucleotides read TGTGCCAGTAGTCCGGGACTCTCCTACGAGCAGTACTTC.

The CDR3 DNA reads as TGTGCCAGCAGTTGGACTAGCGGACAAACCTACAATGAGCAGTTCTTC. This codes for CASSWTSGQTYNEQFF. The chain carries TRBV27 and TRBJ2-1; 10 positions match TRBD2. Germline CDR1 is MNHEY and CDR2 is SMNVEV (reference sequence). This CDR3 is built from 16 residues. V shed 4 bases, J shed 2 bases, and the junction held 5 bases outside the gene matches.

The chain couples TRBV7-6 to TRBJ2-2; 11 positions agree with TRBD1. Germline-derived CDR1 and CDR2 are SGHVS and FNYEAQ. The V gene end was trimmed by 3 bases and the J gene end by 5 bases; junction bases not matched to a gene: 2. The length of the CDR3 is 15 residues. The CDR3 DNA sequence: TGTGCCAGCAGCTTGGACAGGGGGCGAACCGGGGAGCTGTTTTTT. Translated, it gives CASSLDRGRTGELFF.

The rearrangement links TRBV29-1 to TRBJ2-6, with 7 bases identical to TRBD2. Germline V gene lookup returns CDR1 SQVTM and CDR2 ANQGSEA. The V gene end was trimmed by 3 bases and the J gene end by 1 base; junction bases not matched to a gene: 6. The CDR3 consists of 16 residues. The DNA of the CDR3 is TGCAGCGTTGACCCCGGGGGAGGGTCTGGGGCCAACGTCCTGACTTTC. Protein sequence: CSVDPGGGSGANVLTF.